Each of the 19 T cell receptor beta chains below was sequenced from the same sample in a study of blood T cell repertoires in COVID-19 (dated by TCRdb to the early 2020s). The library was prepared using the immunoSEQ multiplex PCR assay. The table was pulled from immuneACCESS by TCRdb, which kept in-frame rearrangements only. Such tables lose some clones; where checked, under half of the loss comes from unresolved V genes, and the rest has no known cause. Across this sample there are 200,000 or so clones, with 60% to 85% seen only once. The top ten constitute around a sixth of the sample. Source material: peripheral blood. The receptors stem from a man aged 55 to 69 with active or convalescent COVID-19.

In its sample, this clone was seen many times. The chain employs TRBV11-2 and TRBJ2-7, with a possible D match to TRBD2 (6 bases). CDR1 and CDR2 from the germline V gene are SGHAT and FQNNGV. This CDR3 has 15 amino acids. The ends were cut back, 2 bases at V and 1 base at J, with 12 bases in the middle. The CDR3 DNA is TGTGCCAGCAGCTTAACGCGACTAGAATCCTACGAGCAGTACTTC. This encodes CASSLTRLESYEQYF.

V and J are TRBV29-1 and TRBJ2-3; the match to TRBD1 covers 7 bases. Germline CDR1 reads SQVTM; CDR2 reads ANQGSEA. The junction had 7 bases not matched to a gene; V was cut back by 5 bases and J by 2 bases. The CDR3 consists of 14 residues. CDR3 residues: CSVSRTGSTDTQYF. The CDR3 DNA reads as TGCAGCGTTTCCCGGACAGGCTCCACAGATACGCAGTATTTT.

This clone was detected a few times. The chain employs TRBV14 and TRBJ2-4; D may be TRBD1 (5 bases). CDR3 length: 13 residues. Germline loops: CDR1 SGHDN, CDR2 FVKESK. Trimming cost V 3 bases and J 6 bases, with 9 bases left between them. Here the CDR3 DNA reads TGTGCCAGCAGCCAGCAGGGCGGAAACATTCAGTACTTC. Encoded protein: CASSQQGGNIQYF. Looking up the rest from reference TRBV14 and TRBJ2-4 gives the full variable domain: EAGVTQFPSHSVIEKGQTVTLRCDPISGHDNLYWYRRVMGKEIKFLLHFVKESKQDESGMPNNRFLAERTGGTYSTLKVQPAELEDSGVYFCASSQQGGNIQYFGAGTRLSVL.

In DNA, the CDR3 is TGCAGCGTTAGTTGGGGCTGGGATTCACCCCTCCACTTT. Translating gives CSVSWGWDSPLHF. V gene TRBV29-1 combines with J gene TRBJ1-6; perhaps TRBD1 as D (5 bases). The CDR3 spans 13 residues. Looked up from germline, CDR1 is SQVTM and CDR2 is ANQGSEA. V was shortened by 5 bases and J by 8 bases, with 13 bases between the two germline ends.

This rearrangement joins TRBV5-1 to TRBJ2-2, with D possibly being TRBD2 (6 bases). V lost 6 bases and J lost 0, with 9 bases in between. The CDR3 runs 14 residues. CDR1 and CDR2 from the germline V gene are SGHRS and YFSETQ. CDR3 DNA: TGCGCCAGCACGCTAGCGACGAACACCGGGGAGCTGTTTTTT. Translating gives CASTLATNTGELFF.

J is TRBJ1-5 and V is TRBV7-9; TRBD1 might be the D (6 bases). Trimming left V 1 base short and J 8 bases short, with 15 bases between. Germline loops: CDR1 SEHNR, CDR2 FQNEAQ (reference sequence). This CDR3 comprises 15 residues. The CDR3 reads CASSLGAGENEPQHF. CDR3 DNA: TGTGCCAGCAGCTTAGGGGCAGGGGAGAATGAGCCCCAGCATTTT.

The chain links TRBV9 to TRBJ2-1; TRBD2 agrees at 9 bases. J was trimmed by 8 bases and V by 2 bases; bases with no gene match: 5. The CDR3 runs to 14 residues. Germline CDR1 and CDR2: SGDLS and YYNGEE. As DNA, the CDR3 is TGTGCCAGCAGCGTTAATAGCGGGAGTTATGAGCAGTTCTTC. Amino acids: CASSVNSGSYEQFF. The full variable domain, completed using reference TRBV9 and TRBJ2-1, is DSGVTQTPKHLITATGQRVTLRCSPRSGDLSVYWYQQSLDQGLQFLIQYYNGEERAKGNILERFSAQQFPDLHSELNLSSLELGDSALYFCASSVNSGSYEQFFGPGTRLTVL.

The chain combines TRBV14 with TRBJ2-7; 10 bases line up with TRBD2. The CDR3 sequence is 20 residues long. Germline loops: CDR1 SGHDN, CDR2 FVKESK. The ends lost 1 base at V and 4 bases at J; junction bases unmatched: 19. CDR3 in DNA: TGTGCCAGCAGCCAAGGGTTTTTGGAGCGGGAGGGCCAGTTTCGGTACGAGCAGTACTTC. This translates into CASSQGFLEREGQFRYEQYF.

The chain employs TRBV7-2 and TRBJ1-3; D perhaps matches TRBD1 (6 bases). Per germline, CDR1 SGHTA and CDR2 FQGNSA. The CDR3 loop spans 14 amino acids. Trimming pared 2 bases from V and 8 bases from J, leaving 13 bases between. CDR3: CASSLQQGRDTIYF. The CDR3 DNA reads TGTGCCAGCAGCTTACAACAGGGTCGGGACACCATATATTTT.

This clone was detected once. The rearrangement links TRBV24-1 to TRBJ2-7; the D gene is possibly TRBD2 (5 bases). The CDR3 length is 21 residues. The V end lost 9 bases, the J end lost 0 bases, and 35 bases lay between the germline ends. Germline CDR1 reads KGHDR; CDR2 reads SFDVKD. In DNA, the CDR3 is TGTGCCACCCCCCCCTTTCCTGGGTTTCCCCACAAGGGTCGGGACTCCTACGAGCAGTACTTC. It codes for CATPPFPGFPHKGRDSYEQYF.

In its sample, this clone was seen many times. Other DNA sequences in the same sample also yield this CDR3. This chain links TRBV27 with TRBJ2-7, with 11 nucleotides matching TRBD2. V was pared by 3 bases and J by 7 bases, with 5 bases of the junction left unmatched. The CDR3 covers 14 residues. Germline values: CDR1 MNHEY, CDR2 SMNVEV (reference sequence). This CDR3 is CASSFIAGGYEQYF. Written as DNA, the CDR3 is TGTGCCAGCAGTTTCATAGCGGGAGGGTATGAGCAGTACTTC.

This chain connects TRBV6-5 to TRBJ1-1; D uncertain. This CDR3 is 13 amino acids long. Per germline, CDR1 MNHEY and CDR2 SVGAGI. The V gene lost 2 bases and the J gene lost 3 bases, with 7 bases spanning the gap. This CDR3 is CASSYPGYTEAFF. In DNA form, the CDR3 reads TGTGCCAGCAGTTACCCGGGGTACACTGAAGCTTTCTTT.

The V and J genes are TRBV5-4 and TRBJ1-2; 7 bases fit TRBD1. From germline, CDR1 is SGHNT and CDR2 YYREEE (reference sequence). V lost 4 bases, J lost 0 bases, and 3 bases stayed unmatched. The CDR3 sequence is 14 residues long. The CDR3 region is CASSRDSTNYGYTF. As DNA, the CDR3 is TGTGCCAGCAGCCGGGACAGCACTAACTATGGCTACACCTTC.

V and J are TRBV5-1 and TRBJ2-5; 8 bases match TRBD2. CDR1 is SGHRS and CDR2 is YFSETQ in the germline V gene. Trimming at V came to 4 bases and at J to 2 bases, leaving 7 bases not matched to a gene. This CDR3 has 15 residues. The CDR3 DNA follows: TGCGCCAGCAGCGAATTATCTAGCGGGCAAGAGACCCAGTACTTC. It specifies CASSELSSGQETQYF.

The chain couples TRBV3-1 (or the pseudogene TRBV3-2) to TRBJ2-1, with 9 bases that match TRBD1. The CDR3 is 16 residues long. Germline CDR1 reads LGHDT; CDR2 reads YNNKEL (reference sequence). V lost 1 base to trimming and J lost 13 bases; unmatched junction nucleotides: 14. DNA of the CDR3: TGTGCCAGCAGCCAAGGCCCGGGACAGGGTAGCCCTTTACAGTTCTTC. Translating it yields CASSQGPGQGSPLQFF.

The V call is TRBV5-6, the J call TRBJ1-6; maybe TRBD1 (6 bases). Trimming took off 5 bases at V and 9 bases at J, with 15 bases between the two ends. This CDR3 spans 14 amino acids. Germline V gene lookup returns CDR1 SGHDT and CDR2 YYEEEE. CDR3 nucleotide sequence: TGTGCCAGCAGACAAAGGGGGGGGAGTTCACCCCTCCACTTT. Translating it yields CASRQRGGSSPLHF.

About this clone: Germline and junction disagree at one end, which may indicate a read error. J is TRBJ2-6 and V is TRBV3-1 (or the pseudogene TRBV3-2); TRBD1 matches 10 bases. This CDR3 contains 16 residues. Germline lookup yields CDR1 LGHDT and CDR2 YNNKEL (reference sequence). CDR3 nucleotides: TGTGCCGGCAGCCAGACAGGGGGCCCTGGGGCCAACGTCCTGACTTTC. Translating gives CAGSQTGGPGANVLTF.

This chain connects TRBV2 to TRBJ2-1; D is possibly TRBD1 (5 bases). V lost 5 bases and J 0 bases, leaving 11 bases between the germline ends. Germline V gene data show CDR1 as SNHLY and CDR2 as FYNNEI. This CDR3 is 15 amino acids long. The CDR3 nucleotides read TGTGCCAGCAGTATCGACAGTGGCTCCTACAATGAGCAGTTCTTC. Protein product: CASSIDSGSYNEQFF. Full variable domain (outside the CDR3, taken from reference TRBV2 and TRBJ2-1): EPEVTQTPSHQVTQMGQEVILRCVPISNHLYFYWYRQILGQKVEFLVSFYNNEISEKSEIFDDQFSVERPDGSNFTLKIRSTKLEDSAMYFCASSIDSGSYNEQFFGPGTRLTVL.

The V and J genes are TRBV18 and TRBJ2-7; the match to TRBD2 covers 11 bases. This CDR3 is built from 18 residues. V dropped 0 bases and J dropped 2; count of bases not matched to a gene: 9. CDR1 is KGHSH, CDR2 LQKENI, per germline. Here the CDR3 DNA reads TGTGCCAGCTCACCACCGATTCCGGGACTAGCGGAGGCCTACGAGCAGTACTTC. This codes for CASSPPIPGLAEAYEQYF.